This T cell receptor beta chain emerged from a study of neoadjuvant anti-PD-1 for oral cavity cancer. Study background: Patients without progression received a fourth nivolumab dose around day 43, then surgical resection on days 50-56.

Using immunoSEQ multiplex PCR, the repertoire was profiled, and TCRdb retains in-frame clones only, with some absent. The table shows 50,000 to 65,000 clones, with 65% to 85% occurring only once. Stage II-IVA oral cavity squamous cell carcinoma was new and untreated by systemic or radiation therapy. The sequences come from PBMCs, collected before nivolumab (anti-PD-1) treatment. This clonotype was obtained from a person between 40 and 85 years old with oral cavity squamous cell carcinoma.

The CDR3 region is CASSQWGNQPQHF. The CDR3 region has the DNA TGTGCCAGCAGCCAATGGGGGAATCAGCCCCAGCATTTT. V is TRBV14 and J is TRBJ1-5, with D possibly being TRBD1 (5 bases). The CDR3 consists of 13 residues. V was pared by 2 bases and J by 4 bases, with 6 bases between. Germline V gene data show CDR1 as SGHDN and CDR2 as FVKESK. The variable domain in full, with the rest retrieved from reference TRBV14 and TRBJ1-5, is EAGVTQFPSHSVIEKGQTVTLRCDPISGHDNLYWYRRVMGKEIKFLLHFVKESKQDESGMPNNRFLAERTGGTYSTLKVQPAELEDSGVYFCASSQWGNQPQHFGDGTRLSIL.